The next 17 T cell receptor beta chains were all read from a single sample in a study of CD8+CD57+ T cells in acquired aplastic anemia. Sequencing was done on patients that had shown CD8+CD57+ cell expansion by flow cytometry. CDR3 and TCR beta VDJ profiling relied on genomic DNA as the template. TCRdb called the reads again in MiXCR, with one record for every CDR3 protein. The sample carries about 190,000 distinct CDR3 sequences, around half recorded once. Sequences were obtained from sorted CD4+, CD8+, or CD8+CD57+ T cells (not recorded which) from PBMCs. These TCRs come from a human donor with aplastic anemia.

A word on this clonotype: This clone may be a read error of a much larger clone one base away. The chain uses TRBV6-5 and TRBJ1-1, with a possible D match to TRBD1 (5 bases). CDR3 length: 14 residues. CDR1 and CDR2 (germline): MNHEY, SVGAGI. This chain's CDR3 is CASKGRDVITVAFF. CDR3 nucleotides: TGTGCCAGCAAAGGAAGGGACGTTATCACTGTAGCTTTCTTT.

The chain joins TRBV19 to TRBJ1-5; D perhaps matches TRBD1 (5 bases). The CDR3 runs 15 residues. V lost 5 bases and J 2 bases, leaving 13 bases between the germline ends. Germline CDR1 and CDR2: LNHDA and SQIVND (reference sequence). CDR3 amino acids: CASSQGAARNQPQHF. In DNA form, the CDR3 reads TGTGCCAGTAGTCAAGGGGCAGCTCGCAATCAGCCCCAGCATTTT.

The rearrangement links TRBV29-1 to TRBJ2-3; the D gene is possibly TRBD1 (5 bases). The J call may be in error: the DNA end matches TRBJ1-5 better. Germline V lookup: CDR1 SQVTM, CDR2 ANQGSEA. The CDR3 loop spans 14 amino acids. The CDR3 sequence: CSAKDGASTDTQHF. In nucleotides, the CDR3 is TGCAGCGCCAAGGACGGGGCTAGCACAGATACGCAGCATTTT.

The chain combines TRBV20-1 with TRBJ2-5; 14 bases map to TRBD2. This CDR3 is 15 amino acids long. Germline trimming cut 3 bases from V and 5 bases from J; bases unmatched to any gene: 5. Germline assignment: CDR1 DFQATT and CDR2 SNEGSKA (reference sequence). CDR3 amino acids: CSASGLAGGGETQYF. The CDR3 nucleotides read TGCAGTGCTAGTGGACTAGCGGGAGGTGGGGAGACCCAGTACTTC.

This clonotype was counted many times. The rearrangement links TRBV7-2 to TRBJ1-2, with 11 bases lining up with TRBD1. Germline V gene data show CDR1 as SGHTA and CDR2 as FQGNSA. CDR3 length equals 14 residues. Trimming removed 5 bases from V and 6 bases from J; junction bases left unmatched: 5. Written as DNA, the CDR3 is TGTGCCAGCAGCCCGGACAGGGGGCGGGATGGCTACACCTTC. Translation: CASSPDRGRDGYTF.

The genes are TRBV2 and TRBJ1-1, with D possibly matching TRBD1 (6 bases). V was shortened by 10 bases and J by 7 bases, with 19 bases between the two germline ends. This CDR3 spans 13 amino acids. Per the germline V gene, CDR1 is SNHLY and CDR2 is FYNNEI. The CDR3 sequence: CATWGRGSDEAFF. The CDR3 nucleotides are TGTGCCACCTGGGGGCGGGGTAGCGATGAAGCTTTCTTT.

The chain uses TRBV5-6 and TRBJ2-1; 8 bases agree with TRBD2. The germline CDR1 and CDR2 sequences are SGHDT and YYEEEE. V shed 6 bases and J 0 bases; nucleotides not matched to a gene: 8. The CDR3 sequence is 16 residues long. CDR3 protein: CASTQSGGPSYNEQFF. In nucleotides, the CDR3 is TGTGCCAGCACCCAGAGCGGGGGTCCCTCCTACAATGAGCAGTTCTTC.

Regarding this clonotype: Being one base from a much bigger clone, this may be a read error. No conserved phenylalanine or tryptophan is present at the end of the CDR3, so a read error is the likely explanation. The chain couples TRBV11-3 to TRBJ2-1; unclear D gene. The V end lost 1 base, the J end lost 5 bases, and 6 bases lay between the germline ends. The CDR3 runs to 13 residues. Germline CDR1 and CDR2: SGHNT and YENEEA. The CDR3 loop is CASSLVLHNEQFS. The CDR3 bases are TGTGCCAGCAGCTTAGTACTTCACAATGAGCAGTTCTCC.

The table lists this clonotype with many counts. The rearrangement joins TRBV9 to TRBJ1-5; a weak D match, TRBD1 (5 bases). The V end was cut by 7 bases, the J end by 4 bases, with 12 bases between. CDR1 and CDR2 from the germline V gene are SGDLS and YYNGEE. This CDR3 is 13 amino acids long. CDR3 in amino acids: CASVRQFNQPQHF. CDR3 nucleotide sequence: TGTGCCAGCGTGAGACAGTTTAATCAGCCCCAGCATTTT.

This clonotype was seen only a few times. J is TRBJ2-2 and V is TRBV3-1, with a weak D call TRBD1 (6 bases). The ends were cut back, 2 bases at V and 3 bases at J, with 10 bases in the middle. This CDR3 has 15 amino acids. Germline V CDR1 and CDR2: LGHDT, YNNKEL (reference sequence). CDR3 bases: TGTGCCAGCAGCCAAAGACAGGTGTACACCGGGGAGCTGTTTTTT. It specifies CASSQRQVYTGELFF.

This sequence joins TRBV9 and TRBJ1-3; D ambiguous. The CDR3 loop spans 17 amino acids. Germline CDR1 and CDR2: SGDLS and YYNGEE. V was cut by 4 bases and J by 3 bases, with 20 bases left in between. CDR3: CASSRGVSGGGGNTIYF. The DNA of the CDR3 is TGTGCCAGCAGCAGAGGTGTCTCGGGTGGAGGTGGAAACACCATATATTTT.

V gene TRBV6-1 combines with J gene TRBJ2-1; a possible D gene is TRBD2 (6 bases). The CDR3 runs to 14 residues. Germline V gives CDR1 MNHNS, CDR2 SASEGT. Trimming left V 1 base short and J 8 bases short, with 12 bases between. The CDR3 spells CASSEGRGWYEQFF. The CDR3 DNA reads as TGTGCCAGCAGTGAAGGGAGGGGCTGGTATGAGCAGTTCTTC.

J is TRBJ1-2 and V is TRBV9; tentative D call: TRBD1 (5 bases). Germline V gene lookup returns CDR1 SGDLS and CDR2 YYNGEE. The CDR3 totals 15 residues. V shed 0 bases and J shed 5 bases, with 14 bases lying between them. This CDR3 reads CASSVDPLGTYGYTF. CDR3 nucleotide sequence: TGTGCCAGCAGCGTAGACCCCCTCGGGACTTATGGCTACACCTTC.

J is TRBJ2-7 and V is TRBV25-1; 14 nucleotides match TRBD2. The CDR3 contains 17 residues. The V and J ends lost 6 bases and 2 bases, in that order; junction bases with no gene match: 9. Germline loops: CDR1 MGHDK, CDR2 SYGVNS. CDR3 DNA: TGTGCCAGCAGCACCTGGACTAGCGGGGGGACTACCTACGAGCAGTACTTC. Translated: CASSTWTSGGTTYEQYF.

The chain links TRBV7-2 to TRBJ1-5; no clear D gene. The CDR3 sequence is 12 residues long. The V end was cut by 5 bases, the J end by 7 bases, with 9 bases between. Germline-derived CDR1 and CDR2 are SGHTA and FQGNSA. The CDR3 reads CASSPPEQPQHF. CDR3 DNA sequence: TGTGCCAGCAGCCCACCCGAACAGCCCCAGCATTTT.

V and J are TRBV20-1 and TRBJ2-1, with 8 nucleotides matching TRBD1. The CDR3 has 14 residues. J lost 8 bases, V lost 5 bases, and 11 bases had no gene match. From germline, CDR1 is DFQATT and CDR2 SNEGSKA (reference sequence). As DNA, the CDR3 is TGCAGTGCTTCCGGGCAGGGGGCTATCGATGAGCAGTTCTTC. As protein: CSASGQGAIDEQFF.

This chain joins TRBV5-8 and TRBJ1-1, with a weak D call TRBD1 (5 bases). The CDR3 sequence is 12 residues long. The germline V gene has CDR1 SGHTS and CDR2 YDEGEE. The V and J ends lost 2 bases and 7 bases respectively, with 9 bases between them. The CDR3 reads CASSLGEGEAFF. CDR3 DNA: TGTGCCAGCAGCTTAGGGGAGGGTGAAGCTTTCTTT.